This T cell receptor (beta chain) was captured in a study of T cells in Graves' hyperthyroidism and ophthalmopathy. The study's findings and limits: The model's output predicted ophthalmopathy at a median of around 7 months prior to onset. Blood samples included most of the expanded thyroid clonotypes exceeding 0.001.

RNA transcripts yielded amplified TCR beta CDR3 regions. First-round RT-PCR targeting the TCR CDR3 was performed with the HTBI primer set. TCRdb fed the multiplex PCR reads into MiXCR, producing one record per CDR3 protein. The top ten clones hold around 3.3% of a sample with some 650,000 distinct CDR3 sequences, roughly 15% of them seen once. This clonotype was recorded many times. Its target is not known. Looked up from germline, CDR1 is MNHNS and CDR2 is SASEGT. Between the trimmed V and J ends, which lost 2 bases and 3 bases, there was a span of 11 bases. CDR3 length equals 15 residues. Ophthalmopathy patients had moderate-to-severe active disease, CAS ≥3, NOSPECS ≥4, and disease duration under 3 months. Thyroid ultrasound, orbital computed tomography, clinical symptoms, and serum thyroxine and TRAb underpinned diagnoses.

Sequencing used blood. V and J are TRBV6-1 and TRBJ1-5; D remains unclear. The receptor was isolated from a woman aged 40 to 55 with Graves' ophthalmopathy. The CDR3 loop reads CASSELWMANQPQHF. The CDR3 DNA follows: TGTGCCAGCAGTGAATTATGGATGGCCAATCAGCCCCAGCATTTT.